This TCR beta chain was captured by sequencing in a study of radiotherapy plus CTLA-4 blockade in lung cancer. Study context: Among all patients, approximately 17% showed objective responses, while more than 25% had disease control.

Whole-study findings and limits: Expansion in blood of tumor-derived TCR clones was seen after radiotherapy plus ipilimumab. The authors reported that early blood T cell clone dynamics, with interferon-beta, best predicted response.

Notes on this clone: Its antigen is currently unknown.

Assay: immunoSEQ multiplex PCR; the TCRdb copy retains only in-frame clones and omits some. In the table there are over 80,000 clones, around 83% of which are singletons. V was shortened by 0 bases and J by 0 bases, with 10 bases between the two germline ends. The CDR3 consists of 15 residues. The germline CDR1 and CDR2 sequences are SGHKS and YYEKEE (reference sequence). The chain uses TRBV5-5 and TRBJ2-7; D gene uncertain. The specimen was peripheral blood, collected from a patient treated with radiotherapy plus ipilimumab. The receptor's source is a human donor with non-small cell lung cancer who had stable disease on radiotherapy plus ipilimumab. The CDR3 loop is CASSLVAEFSYEQYF. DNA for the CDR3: TGTGCCAGCAGCTTGGTCGCCGAATTCTCCTACGAGCAGTACTTC.